This TCR beta chain was profiled in a study of T cells after yellow fever vaccination. On the study more broadly: SMART-Seq v4 Ultra Low Input prepared the low-cell-number fractions. Findings and limits, study-wide: Abundant clonotypes from the bulk population could contaminate FACS-sorted repertoires. Among primary-vaccination clones, most reappeared after the booster, at around 97% for CD4 and more than 85% for CD8.

5'RACE template switching generated TCR cDNA, adding a universal primer site and UMIs. TCRdb independently ran MiXCR on the 5' RACE reads; one entry per CDR3 protein. The repertoire holds 250,000 or so distinct CDR3 sequences, with 6% to 8% as singletons. This clonotype was recorded at least ten times. Its specificity is unknown. Germline V CDR1 and CDR2: MNHEY, SVGEGT. V lost 6 bases to trimming and J lost 2 bases, with 7 bases between them. This CDR3 is built from 12 residues. The clonotype comes from a man aged 30-40 years who received the YFV17D yellow fever vaccine. This material consisted of CD4+ T cells sorted from PBMCs, taken on the day of the yellow fever booster vaccination. The gene calls are TRBV6-2 or TRBV6-3 and TRBJ1-2; no definite D call. The CDR3 DNA follows: TGTGCCAGCAGCTCCCTGAACTATGGCTACACCTTC. Its translation: CASSSLNYGYTF.